A single sample gave rise to the 18 T cell receptor beta chains below, sequenced in a study of shared clonotypes between healthy human individuals. Profiling relied on immunoSEQ multiplex PCR, and the TCRdb table lists in-frame clones only, not all of them. The sample comprises millions of clones, approximately 94% of which are singletons, and 0.9% to 1.3% rests with the top ten. Naive CD8 isolation took CD45RO-negative cells positively selected for CCR7 and excluded terminally differentiated effector memory CD45RA+ cells. Sequenced sample: naive CD8+ T cells sorted from blood. All receptors come from a man aged 18 to 29 in good health.

CDR3 sequence: CAISEGGNSNQPQHF. CDR3 DNA: TGTGCCATCAGTGAGGGCGGGAATAGCAATCAGCCCCAGCATTTT. The chain is built from TRBV10-3 and TRBJ1-5; D gene uncertain. CDR1 ENHRY and CDR2 SYGVKD come from the germline V gene. The V end was cut by 2 bases, the J end by 0 bases, with 8 bases between. CDR3 length equals 15 residues.

V and J are TRBV27 and TRBJ2-7, with a possible D match to TRBD1 (5 bases). CDR3 length equals 14 residues. CDR1 MNHEY and CDR2 SMNVEV come from the germline V gene (reference sequence). Deletions cut 6 bases from V and 1 base from J, with 13 bases between. In DNA, the CDR3 is TGTGCCAGCAGCGACAGATACGGTTCCTACGAGCAGTACTTC. This sequence encodes CASSDRYGSYEQYF.

The chain is built from TRBV6-5 and TRBJ2-7; D is unresolved. The V gene's germline CDR1 is MNHEY and CDR2 SVGAGI. The CDR3 loop spans 13 amino acids. V gave up 11 bases and J gave up 2 bases, with 16 bases separating them. In nucleotides, the CDR3 is TGTGCCGCCGGATCGCAGGTGGCCTACGAGCAGTACTTC. Translated: CAAGSQVAYEQYF.

This chain joins TRBV2 and TRBJ1-1, with D unclear. The germline CDR1 and CDR2 sequences are SNHLY and FYNNEI. V lost 7 bases and J lost 0, with 15 bases in between. The CDR3 runs 15 residues. The CDR3 region has the DNA TGTGCCAGCACCCGTGGTTTCCCCTTGAACACTGAAGCTTTCTTT. Its translation: CASTRGFPLNTEAFF. The variable domain in full, with the rest retrieved from reference TRBV2 and TRBJ1-1, is EPEVTQTPSHQVTQMGQEVILRCVPISNHLYFYWYRQILGQKVEFLVSFYNNEISEKSEIFDDQFSVERPDGSNFTLKIRSTKLEDSAMYFCASTRGFPLNTEAFFGQGTRLTVV.

CDR3 in DNA: TGTGCCTGGAGCGTTGTCGAGAACAATGAGCAGTTCTTC. Translating it yields CAWSVVENNEQFF. V usage is TRBV30 and J usage is TRBJ2-1; D is unclear. Germline V gene lookup returns CDR1 GTSNPN and CDR2 SVGIG (reference sequence). CDR3 length: 13 amino acids. With 3 bases removed from V and 5 bases from J, the gap between germline ends came to 11 bases.

The table lists this clone with a few counts. Other nucleotide sequences in the sample specify the same CDR3. The genes are TRBV28 and TRBJ2-7; D is perhaps TRBD2 (6 bases). The CDR3 extends over 14 amino acids. Germline V lookup: CDR1 MDHEN, CDR2 SYDVKM. Trimming stripped 1 base from V and 2 bases from J, with 9 bases between. The CDR3 DNA follows: TGTGCCAGCAGTTTATTTGGGGGGACCTACGAGCAGTACTTC. Protein sequence: CASSLFGGTYEQYF.

Worth noting for this clone: Other nucleotide sequences in the sample specify the same CDR3. The V and J genes are TRBV30 and TRBJ2-7; 7 nucleotides match TRBD2. Per germline, CDR1 GTSNPN and CDR2 SVGIG (reference sequence). There are 13 residues in the CDR3. The J segment lost 0 bases and the V segment lost 1 base, leaving 0 bases of the junction unmatched. The CDR3 spells CAWSAGGSYEQYF. In DNA, the CDR3 is TGTGCCTGGAGTGCGGGAGGCTCCTACGAGCAGTACTTC. Together with reference TRBV30 and TRBJ2-7, the CDR3 gives the full variable domain: SQTIHQWPATLVQPVGSPLSLECTVEGTSNPNLYWYRQAAGRGLQLLFYSVGIGQISSEVPQNLSASRPQDRQFILSSKKLLLSDSGFYLCAWSAGGSYEQYFGPGTRLTVT.

The CDR3 is CASSEIPGPYEQYF. CDR3 nucleotides: TGCGCCAGCAGTGAGATTCCGGGACCCTACGAGCAGTACTTC. The genes are TRBV10-1 and TRBJ2-7, with D possibly being TRBD1 or TRBD2 (5 bases each). This CDR3 spans 14 amino acids. Germline CDR1 is WNHNN and CDR2 is SYGVQD (reference sequence). Trimming stripped 2 bases from V and 2 bases from J, with 10 bases between.

This rearrangement joins TRBV19 to TRBJ2-3; TRBD1 matches at 8 bases. The V gene end was trimmed by 4 bases and the J gene end by 3 bases; junction bases not matched to a gene: 12. The CDR3 has 17 residues. Germline CDR1 LNHDA, CDR2 SQIVND (reference sequence). The CDR3 reads CASSTSSWTGRTDTQYF. CDR3 DNA: TGTGCCAGTAGTACCTCTTCGTGGACAGGGAGGACAGATACGCAGTATTTT.

This chain joins TRBV30 and TRBJ2-7, with 11 positions matching TRBD1. The V gene's germline CDR1 is GTSNPN and CDR2 SVGIG (reference sequence). The CDR3 runs to 18 residues. V gave up 3 bases and J gave up 3 bases; unmatched junction bases: 16. CDR3 in DNA: TGTGCCTGGAGCCACCCCCCCGGGACAGGGGGGCTGTTCTACGAGCAGTACTTC. As protein: CAWSHPPGTGGLFYEQYF.

This clone was detected only once. The rearrangement uses TRBV7-3 and TRBJ2-1; 7 bases match TRBD1. Unmatched junction bases numbered 4, after V lost 1 base and J lost 1 base. Per germline, CDR1 SGHTA and CDR2 FQGTGA. CDR3 size: 16 residues. The chain's CDR3 is CASSLIGGPSYNEQFF. The DNA of the CDR3 is TGTGCCAGCAGCTTAATAGGGGGCCCATCCTACAATGAGCAGTTCTTC.

The CDR3 loop reads CASSEAIFSDVNSPLHF. CDR3 sequence (DNA): TGTGCCAGCAGTGAAGCGATCTTCTCGGACGTCAATTCACCCCTCCACTTT. This chain joins TRBV6-1 and TRBJ1-6; D is ambiguous. The CDR3 is 17 amino acids. In germline, CDR1 is MNHNS, CDR2 SASEGT. Trimming took 0 bases from V and 7 from J, leaving 16 bases between them.

This chain connects TRBV4-1 to TRBJ1-1; D gene ambiguous. This CDR3 is 18 amino acids long. The V gene lost 1 base and the J gene lost 5 bases, with 23 bases spanning the gap. The germline V gene has CDR1 MGHRA and CDR2 YSYEKL. In DNA form, the CDR3 reads TGCGCCAGCAGCCAAGGCCCCGCCCCCACCTTAATGAGAACTGAAGCTTTCTTT. As protein: CASSQGPAPTLMRTEAFF.

The chain has TRBV27 and TRBJ2-2; D unclear. CDR3 size: 17 residues. Germline CDR1 is MNHEY and CDR2 is SMNVEV (reference sequence). Trimming took off 7 bases at V and 0 bases at J, with 18 bases between the two ends. CDR3 DNA: TGTGCCAGCACCAGCCCGGTTGGATCTACGAACACCGGGGAGCTGTTTTTT. It specifies CASTSPVGSTNTGELFF.

Concerning this clone: Other DNA sequences from this sample encode an identical CDR3 as well. CDR3 nucleotides: TGTGCCAGCAGCTTGGGAGTAAATGAGCAGTTCTTC. Its translation is CASSLGVNEQFF. J is TRBJ2-1 and V is TRBV7-9, with D perhaps TRBD2 (5 bases). CDR3 length: 12 residues. The germline gives CDR1 SEHNR, CDR2 FQNEAQ (reference sequence). Trimming took 3 bases from V and 7 from J, leaving 7 bases between them.

V usage is TRBV2 and J usage is TRBJ2-3, with D possibly TRBD2 on 6 matching bases. The CDR3 contains 14 residues. The germline CDR1 and CDR2 sequences are SNHLY and FYNNEI. V lost 7 bases to trimming and J lost 4 bases, with 15 bases between them. The CDR3 DNA is TGTGCCAGCACGGGCGGGGACGTAGCAGATACGCAGTATTTT. Translating gives CASTGGDVADTQYF.

The gene calls are TRBV5-4 and TRBJ2-7, with D possibly matching TRBD2 (6 bases). Trimming stripped 4 bases from V and 5 bases from J, with 19 bases between. The CDR3 spans 15 residues. The germline V gene encodes CDR1 SGHNT and CDR2 YYREEE (reference sequence). The CDR3 protein is CASSALTSSIDEQYF. The CDR3, as DNA: TGTGCCAGCAGCGCCCTGACTAGTTCTATTGACGAGCAGTACTTC.

The chain joins TRBV27 to TRBJ2-1; maybe TRBD2 (6 bases). Per the germline V gene, CDR1 is MNHEY and CDR2 is SMNVEV (reference sequence). This CDR3 comprises 15 residues. The ends were cut back, 3 bases at V and 6 bases at J, with 15 bases in the middle. The CDR3 sequence: CASSFTLAPSNEQFF. CDR3 in DNA: TGTGCCAGCAGTTTCACCCTAGCGCCCTCCAATGAGCAGTTCTTC.